A single sample gave rise to the 32 T cell receptor beta chains below, sequenced in a study of Ad26.COV2.S vaccination and SARS-CoV-2 variants. Generated by immunoSEQ multiplex PCR, the TCRdb table keeps only in-frame clones and is missing some. There are approximately 360,000 clones in the sample; 83% occur only once, and 7% to 9.5% lies in the top ten. The treatment: about 20 received Ad26.COV2.S at low or high dose, single or two shots; about 5 received placebo; per-sample allocation not given. Following the first vaccine or placebo injection, samples were taken on day 63. This material consisted of peripheral blood, taken in a trial of Ad26.COV2.S vaccine versus placebo. These receptors originate from a person between 18 and 65 years old who received the Ad26.COV2.S COVID-19 vaccine or a placebo.

This sequence joins TRBV30 and TRBJ1-2; 11 bases fit TRBD1. CDR3 size: 12 residues. V was pared by 8 bases and J by 5 bases, with 4 bases of the junction left unmatched. The germline CDR1 and CDR2 sequences are GTSNPN and SVGIG (reference sequence). The CDR3 protein is CANGQGAYGYTF. The CDR3 DNA sequence: TGTGCCAACGGACAGGGGGCTTATGGCTACACCTTC.

This chain joins TRBV6-2 or TRBV6-3 and TRBJ1-1, with a possible D match to TRBD1 (5 bases). V was clipped by 1 base and J by 5 bases, with 11 bases between them. The germline gives CDR1 MNHEY, CDR2 SVGEGT. The CDR3 length is 14 residues. Here the CDR3 DNA reads TGTGCCAGCAGTTACTTTAAAAGGGGAACTGAAGCTTTCTTT. Protein product: CASSYFKRGTEAFF.

This clone occurred a few times. This chain links TRBV9 with TRBJ1-5, with unresolved D. Germline CDR1 SGDLS, CDR2 YYNGEE. Trimming removed 3 bases at V and 6 bases at J, with 13 bases between. The CDR3 length is 14 residues. CDR3 bases: TGTGCCAGCAGCGAACAACCAGAGGGTCAGCCCCAGCATTTT. Translated: CASSEQPEGQPQHF.

The genes are TRBV9 and TRBJ2-3; D might be TRBD2 (5 bases). V was cut by 0 bases and J by 2 bases, with 10 bases left in between. The CDR3 contains 15 residues. From germline, CDR1 is SGDLS and CDR2 YYNGEE. CDR3 sequence: CASSVDERITDTQYF. The CDR3 nucleotides are TGTGCCAGCAGCGTAGACGAGCGGATCACAGATACGCAGTATTTT.

This chain connects TRBV3-1 (or the pseudogene TRBV3-2) to TRBJ1-4, with D hard to call. The germline gives CDR1 LGHDT, CDR2 YNNKEL (reference sequence). There are 18 residues in the CDR3. The ends were cut back, 1 base at V and 5 bases at J, with 20 bases in the middle. The chain's CDR3 is CASSQGPLGSYLNEKLFF. The CDR3 bases are TGTGCCAGCAGCCAAGGACCCCTCGGGAGTTACCTAAATGAAAAACTGTTTTTT.

The gene calls are TRBV2 and TRBJ1-2, with TRBD1 identical over 7 bases. With 6 bases clipped from V and 3 bases from J, the junction kept 13 bases outside the gene matches. Germline CDR1 and CDR2: SNHLY and FYNNEI. The CDR3 runs to 16 residues. The CDR3 loop reads CASSDDRELRDYGYTF. CDR3 DNA sequence: TGTGCCAGCAGCGATGACAGGGAACTAAGGGACTATGGCTACACCTTC.

The chain uses TRBV6-6 and TRBJ1-1; TRBD1 aligns across 8 bases. The CDR3 runs 15 residues. The junction had 1 base not matched to a gene; V was cut back by 0 bases and J by 1 base. The germline V gene has CDR1 MNHNY and CDR2 SVGAGI (reference sequence). The CDR3: CASSYSGTGNTEAFF. CDR3 DNA: TGTGCCAGCAGTTACTCAGGGACAGGGAACACTGAAGCTTTCTTT.

This chain uses TRBV19 with TRBJ2-6; a possible D gene is TRBD2 (6 bases). Deletions cut 5 bases from V and 4 bases from J, with 9 bases between. The germline gives CDR1 LNHDA, CDR2 SQIVND (reference sequence). The CDR3 consists of 14 residues. In DNA form, the CDR3 reads TGTGCCAGTAGTGGAGGGACCGGGGCCAACGTCCTGACTTTC. Translated, it gives CASSGGTGANVLTF.

The CDR3 nucleotides read TGTGCCAGCAGCTTGGGGACTAGCGTCTACGAGCAGTACTTC. It specifies CASSLGTSVYEQYF. This chain links TRBV5-4 with TRBJ2-7, with 9 positions matching TRBD2. Trimming removed 0 bases from V and 3 bases from J; junction bases left unmatched: 1. CDR3 size: 14 residues. Germline V gives CDR1 SGHNT, CDR2 YYREEE (reference sequence). The whole variable domain, remainder taken from reference TRBV5-4 and TRBJ2-7, is ETGVTQSPTHLIKTRGQQVTLRCSSQSGHNTVSWYQQALGQGPQFIFQYYREEENGRGNFPPRFSGLQFPNYSSELNVNALELDDSALYLCASSLGTSVYEQYFGPGTRLTVT.

The chain recombines TRBV7-6 with TRBJ1-5; D possibly corresponds to TRBD1 (5 bases). Germline CDR1 and CDR2: SGHVS and FNYEAQ. V lost 1 base to trimming and J lost 2 bases, with 6 bases between them. There are 14 residues in the CDR3. The CDR3 nucleotides read TGTGCCAGCAGCTTAGAACAGGGCAATCAGCCCCAGCATTTT. Translation: CASSLEQGNQPQHF.

The chain recombines TRBV5-8 with TRBJ2-6; D is unclear. The length of the CDR3 is 14 residues. CDR1 and CDR2 from the germline V gene are SGHTS and YDEGEE. Trimming pared 5 bases from V and 0 bases from J, leaving 6 bases between. CDR3 region: CASRGHSGANVLTF. The CDR3, as DNA: TGTGCCAGCAGGGGTCACTCTGGGGCCAACGTCCTGACTTTC.

The rearrangement links TRBV18 to TRBJ2-7; D not certain. CDR3 length equals 12 residues. Germline CDR1 KGHSH, CDR2 LQKENI. Trimming cost V 6 bases and J 6 bases, with 12 bases left between them. CDR3 coding DNA: TGTGCCAGCTCCCTCCAGCGCGGCGAGCAGTACTTC. It yields the protein CASSLQRGEQYF.

The chain recombines TRBV15 with TRBJ1-6; D ambiguous. Germline V CDR1 and CDR2: LNHNV, YYDKDF (reference sequence). Trimming took 5 bases from V and 7 from J, leaving 9 bases between them. The CDR3 extends over 13 amino acids. CDR3 DNA: TGTGCCACCAGCCCAGCCGGGAATTCACCCCTCCACTTT. Translating it yields CATSPAGNSPLHF.

The chain recombines TRBV6-5 with TRBJ2-7; 8 positions match TRBD2. CDR1 and CDR2 from the germline V gene are MNHEY and SVGAGI. The V gene end was trimmed by 0 bases and the J gene end by 2 bases; junction bases not matched to a gene: 3. The CDR3 consists of 15 residues. The CDR3 region has the DNA TGTGCCAGCAGTTACTCCTCCGGGAGGGCCTACGAGCAGTACTTC. Its protein is CASSYSSGRAYEQYF.

The rearrangement joins TRBV6-2 or TRBV6-3 to TRBJ2-7, with TRBD2 matching over 7 bases. The CDR3 runs 15 residues. Germline-derived CDR1 and CDR2 are MNHEY and SVGEGT. V lost 1 base, J lost 4 bases, and 7 bases stayed unmatched. The CDR3 loop reads CASSYFQASGYEQYF. The CDR3 nucleotides are TGTGCCAGCAGTTACTTCCAGGCTAGCGGATACGAGCAGTACTTC.

CDR3 nucleotide sequence: TGTGCCAGCAGCGAAACCGGGCCCCAGTACTTC. This translates into CASSETGPQYF. The rearrangement links TRBV11-2 to TRBJ2-5; D gene ambiguous. With 5 bases removed from V and 9 bases from J, the gap between germline ends came to 10 bases. The CDR3 length is 11 residues. Per the germline V gene, CDR1 is SGHAT and CDR2 is FQNNGV.

The V call is TRBV6-2 or TRBV6-3, the J call TRBJ2-3, with 9 bases aligning to TRBD1. Looked up from germline, CDR1 is MNHEY and CDR2 is SVGEGT. J was trimmed by 2 bases and V by 0 bases; bases with no gene match: 6. CDR3 length: 17 amino acids. The CDR3 DNA is TGTGCCAGCAGTTACTCGCGGACAGGGGCCTTCACAGATACGCAGTATTTT. Its protein is CASSYSRTGAFTDTQYF.

V usage is TRBV10-1 and J usage is TRBJ2-3; D ambiguous. The CDR3 sequence is 13 residues long. Germline CDR1 and CDR2: WNHNN and SYGVQD (reference sequence). Trimming cost V 2 bases and J 2 bases, with 5 bases left between them. CDR3 loop: CASSERNTDTQYF. CDR3 nucleotides: TGCGCCAGCAGTGAGCGGAACACAGATACGCAGTATTTT.

This clone was recorded only once. This sequence joins TRBV7-9 and TRBJ1-3, with a tentative D call TRBD1 (6 bases). This CDR3 has 15 residues. V lost 5 bases and J 4 bases, leaving 15 bases between the germline ends. CDR1 SEHNR and CDR2 FQNEAQ come from the germline V gene (reference sequence). This CDR3 reads CASSRTGTSGNTIYF. The CDR3 bases are TGTGCCAGCAGCCGCACAGGGACCTCAGGAAACACCATATATTTT.

The V call is TRBV6-5, the J call TRBJ2-3; TRBD2 agrees at 14 bases. V gave up 2 bases and J gave up 7 bases; unmatched junction bases: 2. Germline CDR1 is MNHEY and CDR2 is SVGAGI. The CDR3 is made up of 15 amino acids. CDR3 region: CASSYGTSGRNTQYF. CDR3 DNA: TGTGCCAGCAGTTACGGGACTAGCGGGAGAAATACGCAGTATTTT.

The chain is built from TRBV4-1 and TRBJ2-7; D may correspond to TRBD1 or TRBD2 (5 bases each). There are 16 residues in the CDR3. Trimming took 1 base from V and 1 from J, leaving 14 bases between them. CDR1 is MGHRA and CDR2 is YSYEKL in the germline V gene. The CDR3 spells CASSQGGFGASYEQYF. The CDR3 DNA follows: TGCGCCAGCAGCCAAGGAGGATTCGGGGCTTCCTACGAGCAGTACTTC.

To note about this clone: Different DNA sequences within this sample yield the same CDR3. The gene calls are TRBV18 and TRBJ1-2; D is undetermined. Germline CDR1 reads KGHSH; CDR2 reads LQKENI. This CDR3 is 12 amino acids long. Between the trimmed V and J ends, which lost 6 bases and 8 bases, there was a span of 13 bases. The CDR3 spells CASSPSGGGYTF. CDR3 sequence (DNA): TGTGCCAGCTCCCCGTCGGGAGGAGGCTACACCTTC.

V usage is TRBV3-1 (or the pseudogene TRBV3-2) and J usage is TRBJ1-4; weak D call: TRBD1 (6 bases). CDR1 and CDR2 from the germline V gene are LGHDT and YNNKEL (reference sequence). The CDR3 spans 15 residues. V was clipped by 1 base and J by 7 bases, with 13 bases between them. In DNA form, the CDR3 reads TGTGCCAGCAGCCAAGGGCGGGGCAGGGGTGAAAAACTGTTTTTT. Encoded protein: CASSQGRGRGEKLFF.

The J gene is TRBJ2-7, the V gene TRBV7-9, with D tentatively TRBD1 (5 bases). This CDR3 comprises 14 residues. V was cut by 5 bases and J by 0 bases, with 11 bases left in between. Germline V lookup: CDR1 SEHNR, CDR2 FQNEAQ (reference sequence). The DNA of the CDR3 is TGTGCCAGCAGCCCACAGGCGTCCTCCTACGAGCAGTACTTC. It specifies CASSPQASSYEQYF.

This chain connects TRBV27 to TRBJ1-6; no definite D call. Germline lookup yields CDR1 MNHEY and CDR2 SMNVEV (reference sequence). V lost 3 bases and J 5 bases, leaving 8 bases between the germline ends. The CDR3 totals 14 residues. The CDR3 DNA sequence: TGTGCCAGCAGTTTTCTGGCCCATAATTCACCCCTCCACTTT. It specifies CASSFLAHNSPLHF.

The chain links TRBV3-1 (or the pseudogene TRBV3-2) to TRBJ2-5; 7 bases fit TRBD2. The germline CDR1 and CDR2 sequences are LGHDT and YNNKEL (reference sequence). The J segment lost 5 bases and the V segment lost 6 bases, leaving 6 bases of the junction unmatched. The CDR3 is made up of 13 amino acids. The CDR3 nucleotides are TGTGCCAGCAGTTCGGCGGGGGTGGAGACCCAGTACTTC. Its translation is CASSSAGVETQYF.

Only one count was recorded for this clone. This chain connects TRBV7-3 to TRBJ2-2; unclear D gene. The CDR3 spans 14 residues. Germline lookup yields CDR1 SGHTA and CDR2 FQGTGA. V gave up 2 bases and J gave up 4 bases, with 8 bases separating them. CDR3 nucleotides: TGTGCCAGCAGCTTAGAGAGTGGCACCGGGGAGCTGTTTTTT. Encoded protein: CASSLESGTGELFF.

This clone was found a few times. The chain combines TRBV3-1 (or the pseudogene TRBV3-2) with TRBJ1-6; D remains unclear. The V gene lost 3 bases and the J gene lost 0 bases, with 9 bases spanning the gap. From germline, CDR1 is LGHDT and CDR2 YNNKEL (reference sequence). The CDR3 consists of 16 residues. This chain's CDR3 is CASSHNPSSYNSPLHF. The CDR3 bases are TGTGCCAGCAGCCACAATCCGAGCTCCTATAATTCACCCCTCCACTTT.

The rearrangement links TRBV27 to TRBJ1-2; D unresolved. The germline V gene encodes CDR1 MNHEY and CDR2 SMNVEV (reference sequence). The CDR3 is 13 residues long. Trimming removed 8 bases from V and 8 bases from J, with 18 bases in between. The DNA of the CDR3 is TGTGCCAGCTTTCGGGTTCCTGGTGACGGCTACACCTTC. It yields the protein CASFRVPGDGYTF.

The V and J genes are TRBV5-1 and TRBJ1-1; 10 bases are shared with TRBD1. CDR1 and CDR2 (germline): SGHRS, YFSETQ. CDR3 length: 15 amino acids. The V gene end was trimmed by 4 bases and the J gene end by 1 base; junction bases not matched to a gene: 4. The CDR3 bases are TGCGCCAGCAGCCCGAGGACAGGGGGGAACACTGAAGCTTTCTTT. This codes for CASSPRTGGNTEAFF.

The rearrangement links TRBV19 to TRBJ2-2; D is possibly TRBD1 or TRBD2 (5 bases each). Trimming pared 6 bases from V and 0 bases from J, leaving 20 bases between. Germline CDR1 LNHDA, CDR2 SQIVND (reference sequence). This CDR3 comprises 18 residues. The CDR3 bases are TGTGCCAGTAGGCCCTGGGACGGCAGGTTCCCGAACACCGGGGAGCTGTTTTTT. Translation gives CASRPWDGRFPNTGELFF.

J is TRBJ2-1 and V is TRBV4-1, with 10 bases fitting TRBD2. J gave up 8 bases and V 1 base, and 8 bases lay outside the gene matches. Per germline, CDR1 MGHRA and CDR2 YSYEKL. This CDR3 is 16 amino acids long. CDR3 DNA sequence: TGCGCCAGCAGCCAAGGAGTCAGCGGGAGGGCCGATGAGCAGTTCTTC. Its translation is CASSQGVSGRADEQFF.